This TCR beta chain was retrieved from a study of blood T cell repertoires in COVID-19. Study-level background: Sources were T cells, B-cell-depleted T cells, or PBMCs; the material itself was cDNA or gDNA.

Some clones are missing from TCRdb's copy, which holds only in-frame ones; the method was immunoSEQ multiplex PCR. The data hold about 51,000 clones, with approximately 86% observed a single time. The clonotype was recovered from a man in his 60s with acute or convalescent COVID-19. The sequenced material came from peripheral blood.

The CDR3 reads CATRQGDEQYF. CDR3 DNA sequence: TGCGCCACCAGACAGGGGGATGAGCAGTACTTC. The chain employs TRBV10-1 and TRBJ2-7; 9 positions agree with TRBD1. Losses at the gene ends were 10 bases for V and 7 bases for J; bases not matched to a gene: 5. Per germline, CDR1 WNHNN and CDR2 SYGVQD (reference sequence). The CDR3 loop spans 11 amino acids.